This T cell receptor beta chain was obtained from a study of post-analysis software for immune sequencing data. Study-wide results and caveats: About 5 TRBV segments (TRBV5-6, TRBV5-1 and TRBV20-1 among them) occurred more frequently in patients than in controls. Significantly lower normalized Chao1 diversity was seen in multiple sclerosis patients than in controls.

The sample holds a few counts of this clonotype. As yet, its antigen is unknown. The germline CDR1 and CDR2 sequences are SGHRS and YFSETQ. This CDR3 has 15 amino acids. With 3 bases removed from V and 0 bases from J, the gap between germline ends came to 11 bases. Prepared libraries of TCR beta cDNA carried unique molecular identifiers. Each CDR3 protein is one row after TCRdb ran MiXCR on the PCR reads. The sample has 380,000 or so distinct CDR3 sequences; 30% to 45% are singletons. Material for sequencing was blood. This TCR was recovered from a girl between 10 and 17 years old with multiple sclerosis. The chain combines TRBV5-1 with TRBJ2-3; no clear D gene. Here the CDR3 DNA reads TGCGCCAGCAGCTCCGTCCAGGTCAGCACAGATACGCAGTATTTT. This gives the protein CASSSVQVSTDTQYF.